One and the same sample provided the 5 T cell receptor beta chains below, sequenced in a study of regulatory T cells in long-lasting Graves disease. Arm-PCR of CDR3 regions and iRepertoire HTBI primers were used to build TCR beta libraries. TCRdb re-analysed the multiplex PCR reads in MiXCR, keeping a single row per CDR3 protein. The data contain 250,000 to 300,000 distinct CDR3 sequences, 15% to 20% of them singletons. Time point reported: newly diagnosed GD, antithyroid drugs for less than 3 months. Following extraction of RNA from PBMCs, that RNA was used to make the TCR library. The data also belong to a second study, concerning T cells in Graves' hyperthyroidism and ophthalmopathy.

The input for sequencing was peripheral blood mononuclear cells (PBMCs), taken at new diagnosis, from a patient treated with antithyroid drugs. These receptors were taken from a woman in her thirties with Graves disease.

There are many counts of this clonotype. The V gene is TRBV10-2, the J gene TRBJ2-5, with 7 bases fitting TRBD1. Germline CDR1 and CDR2: WSHSY and SAAADI. The CDR3 is made up of 13 amino acids. Trimming took 5 bases from V and 5 from J; bases not matched to a gene: 5. The CDR3 loop is CASSRQGPETQYF. CDR3 sequence (DNA): TGCGCCAGCAGTCGACAGGGCCCGGAGACCCAGTACTTC.

This clonotype appeared many times. The chain recombines TRBV29-1 with TRBJ1-1; D uncertain. Between the trimmed V and J ends, which lost 5 bases and 5 bases, there was a span of 9 bases. This CDR3 is 11 amino acids long. From germline, CDR1 is SQVTM and CDR2 ANQGSEA. The CDR3 bases are TGCAGCGTTCGGTCGACAACTGAAGCTTTCTTT. Translation: CSVRSTTEAFF.

This clonotype was observed at least ten times. The chain couples TRBV20-1 to TRBJ2-5; 9 bases line up with TRBD2. CDR3 length: 15 residues. Germline-derived CDR1 and CDR2 are DFQATT and SNEGSKA (reference sequence). The V and J ends lost 0 bases and 4 bases, in that order; junction bases with no gene match: 6. This chain's CDR3 is CSARDSLAGSETQYF. The CDR3 nucleotides are TGCAGTGCTAGAGATTCCCTAGCGGGGTCAGAGACCCAGTACTTC.

The chain has TRBV7-9 and TRBJ2-1, with 13 bases aligning to TRBD2. V shed 4 bases and J 3 bases; nucleotides not matched to a gene: 18. Germline V CDR1 and CDR2: SEHNR, FQNEAQ (reference sequence). The CDR3 is 21 residues long. CDR3 nucleotides: TGTGCCAGCAGCTACCTATTCCCCGGGACTAGCGGGATTCGCGACTACAATGAGCAGTTCTTC. This sequence encodes CASSYLFPGTSGIRDYNEQFF.

Worth noting for this clonotype: A far larger clone is one nucleotide away, so this likely arose from a read error. The chain recombines TRBV11-2 with TRBJ1-6, with 7 positions matching TRBD1. Looked up from germline, CDR1 is SGHAT and CDR2 is FQNNGV. The length of the CDR3 is 15 residues. This chain's CDR3 is CASSHADRVNSPPHF. The CDR3 DNA reads TGTGCCAGCAGCCACGCCGACAGGGTTAATTCACCCCCCCACTTT.